This TCR beta chain came from a study of OX40 agonist ivuxolimab in advanced cancers. With regard to the full study: Ivuxolimab, which targeted the costimulatory receptor OX40 (CD134), was an agonistic, fully human IgG2 monoclonal antibody. Intravenous ivuxolimab was administered to patients every 2 weeks at six dose levels: 0.01, 0.1, 0.3, 1.5, 3 and 10 mg/kg. Of the approximately 50 patients in dose escalation, about 20 had hepatocellular carcinoma, about 15 had melanoma, 9 had renal cell carcinoma and 9 had head and neck cancer. A male proportion of roughly 85% and a mean age of around 60 years, ranging from about 20 to 79, were recorded for the dose-escalation cohort. Patients were allowed to have had prior anti-PD-1, anti-PD-L1 or anti-CTLA-4 therapy, and more than 35% of the dose-escalation patients had been treated with checkpoint inhibitors. Three dose-escalation patients achieved partial responses, one with hepatocellular carcinoma and two with cutaneous melanoma. The point of sequencing TCRbeta in the periphery was to test whether ivuxolimab changed TCR sequence diversity and drove clonal T-cell expansion. The monotherapy dose-escalation portion (N of about 50 patients) of the phase I ivuxolimab trial is reported in the paper.

A distance of 16 bases separates the germline ends of V and J, which lose 4 bases and 4 bases respectively. The CDR3 starts with the cysteine, ends with the phenylalanine, and has 15 residues. Left in the record is the CDR3 DNA by itself, 45 bases read in frame from the first base. The germline V gene encodes CDR1 SEHNR and CDR2 FQNEAQ (reference sequence). Overall study results and their limits: At doses from 0.1 to 3.0 mg/kg, clonal expansion was seen in both CD4+ and CD8+ blood T cells between baseline and week 6. The antigen specificity of the peripheral T cells that underwent clonal expansion was not determined. Low levels of normalized T-cell clonal expansion were also seen in some patients who did not respond. In the 0.1-3.0 mg/kg groups, partial responders were among the patients with the lowest normalized peripheral clonal expansion, particularly in CD8+ T cells. After ivuxolimab, more expanded clones were found on average in CD8+ T cells than in CD4+ T cells.

Patients with a history of autoimmune disease or receiving systemic immunosuppression were excluded from the trial. Peripheral blood for TCR sequencing was collected from all dose cohorts at baseline, on cycle 4 day 1, and on cycle 7 day 1. Samples were obtained from an open-label, multicenter, first-in-human phase I dose-escalation trial of ivuxolimab. Adults with locally advanced or metastatic melanoma, renal cell, hepatocellular, or head and neck squamous cell carcinoma were enrolled in the trial. Before TCR sequencing, CD4+ T cells and CD8+ T cells from peripheral blood were sorted into separate populations. Genomic DNA was isolated from the sorted cells so that the TCRbeta CDR3 region could be sequenced. The immunoSEQ Assay was used to sequence the TCRbeta CDR3 regions. TCRdb retrieved this table from immuneACCESS and kept in-frame rearrangements only. Not all clones are present; in checked studies, unresolved V genes account for under half, and no reason is known for the remainder. The sample data list approximately 100,000 clones, and around nine tenths of these were observed just once. Around 0.47% of the sample comes from the top ten.

Points on this clone: It has no known antigen specificity. Within one base of it there is no much larger clone, and no base qualities were kept.

Recombination joined TRBV7-9 with TRBJ1-1, with a tentative D gene TRBD1 over 6 matching bases. The input for sequencing was CD4+ or CD8+ T cells sorted from blood, taken in a trial of the OX40 agonist ivuxolimab. The sequence was obtained from an adult with an advanced solid tumor such as melanoma, head and neck, liver or kidney cancer. CDR3 region: CASSSIQGLPTEAFF. The DNA sequence is given as TGTGCCAGCAGCTCGATACAGGGTTTACCCACTGAAGCTTTCTTT. The full variable domain, with segments outside the CDR3 supplied by the reference TRBV7-9 and TRBJ1-1 proteins, appears as DTGVSQNPRHKITKRGQNVTFRCDPISEHNRLYWYRQTLGQGPEFLTYFQNEAQLEKSRLLSDRFSAERPKGSFSTLEIQRTEQGDSAMYLCASSSIQGLPTEAFFGQGTRLTVV.